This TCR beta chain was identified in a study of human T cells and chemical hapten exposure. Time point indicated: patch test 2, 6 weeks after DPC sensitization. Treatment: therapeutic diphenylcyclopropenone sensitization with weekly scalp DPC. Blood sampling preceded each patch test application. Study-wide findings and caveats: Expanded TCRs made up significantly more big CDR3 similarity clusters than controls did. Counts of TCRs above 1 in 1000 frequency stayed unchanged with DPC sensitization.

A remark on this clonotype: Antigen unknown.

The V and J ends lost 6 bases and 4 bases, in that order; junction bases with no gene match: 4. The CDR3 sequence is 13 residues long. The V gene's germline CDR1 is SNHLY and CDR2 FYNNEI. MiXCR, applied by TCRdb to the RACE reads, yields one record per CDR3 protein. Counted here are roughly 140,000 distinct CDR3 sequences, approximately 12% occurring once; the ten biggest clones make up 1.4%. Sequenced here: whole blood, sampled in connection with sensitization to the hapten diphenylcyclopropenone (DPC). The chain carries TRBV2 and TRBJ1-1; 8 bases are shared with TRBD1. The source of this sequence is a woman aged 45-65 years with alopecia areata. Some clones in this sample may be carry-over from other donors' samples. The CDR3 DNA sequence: TGTGCCAGCAGATTCGACAGGGGCACTGAAGCTTTCTTT. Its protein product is CASRFDRGTEAFF. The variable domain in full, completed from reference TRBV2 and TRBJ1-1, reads EPEVTQTPSHQVTQMGQEVILRCVPISNHLYFYWYRQILGQKVEFLVSFYNNEISEKSEIFDDQFSVERPDGSNFTLKIRSTKLEDSAMYFCASRFDRGTEAFFGQGTRLTVV.